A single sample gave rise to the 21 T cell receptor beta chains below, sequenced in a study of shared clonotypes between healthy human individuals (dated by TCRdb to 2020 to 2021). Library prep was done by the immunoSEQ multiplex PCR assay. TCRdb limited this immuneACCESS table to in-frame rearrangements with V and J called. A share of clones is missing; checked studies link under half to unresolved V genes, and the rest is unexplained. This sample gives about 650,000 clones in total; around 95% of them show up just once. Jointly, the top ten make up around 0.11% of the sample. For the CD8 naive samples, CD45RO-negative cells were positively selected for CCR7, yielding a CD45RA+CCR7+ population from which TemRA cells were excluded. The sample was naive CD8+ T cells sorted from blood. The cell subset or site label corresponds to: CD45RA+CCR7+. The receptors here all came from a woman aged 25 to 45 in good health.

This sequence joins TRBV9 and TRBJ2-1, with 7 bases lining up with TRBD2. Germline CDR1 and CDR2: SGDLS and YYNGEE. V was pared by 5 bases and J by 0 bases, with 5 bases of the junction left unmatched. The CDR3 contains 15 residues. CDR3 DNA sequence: TGTGCCAGCAGTAGGCGGGGGAGCTCCTACAATGAGCAGTTCTTC. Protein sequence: CASSRRGSSYNEQFF.

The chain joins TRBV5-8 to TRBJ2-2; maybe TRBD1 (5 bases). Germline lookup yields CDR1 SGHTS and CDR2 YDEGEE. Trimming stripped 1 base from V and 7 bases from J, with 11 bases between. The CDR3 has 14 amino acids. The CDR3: CASSLIGADGELFF. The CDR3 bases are TGTGCCAGCAGCTTGATAGGGGCGGACGGGGAGCTGTTTTTT.

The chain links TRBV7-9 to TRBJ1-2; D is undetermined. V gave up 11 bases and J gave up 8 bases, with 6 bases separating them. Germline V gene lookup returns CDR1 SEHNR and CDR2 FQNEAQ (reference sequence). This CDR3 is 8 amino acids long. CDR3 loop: CASQGYTF. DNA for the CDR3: TGTGCCTCACAGGGCTACACCTTC.

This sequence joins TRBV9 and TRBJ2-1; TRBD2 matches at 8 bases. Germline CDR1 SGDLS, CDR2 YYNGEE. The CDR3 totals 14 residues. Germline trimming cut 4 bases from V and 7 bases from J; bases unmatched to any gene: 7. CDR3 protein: CASSYSGIGNEQFF. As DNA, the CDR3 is TGTGCCAGCAGCTATAGCGGGATAGGGAATGAGCAGTTCTTC.

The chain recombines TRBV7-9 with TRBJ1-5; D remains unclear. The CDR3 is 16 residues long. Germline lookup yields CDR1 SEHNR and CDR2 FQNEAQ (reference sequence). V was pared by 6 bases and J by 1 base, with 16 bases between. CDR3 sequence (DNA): TGTGCCAGCAGTCCGACCCCCACTGACAGCAATCAGCCCCAGCATTTT. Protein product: CASSPTPTDSNQPQHF.

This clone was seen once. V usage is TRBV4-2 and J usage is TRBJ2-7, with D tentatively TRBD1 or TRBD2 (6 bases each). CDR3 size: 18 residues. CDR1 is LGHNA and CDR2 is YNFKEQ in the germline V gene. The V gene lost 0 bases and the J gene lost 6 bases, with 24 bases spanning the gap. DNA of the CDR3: TGTGCCAGCAGCCAAGATCGGACGATTGGGGGGCTCTCCCTCGAGCAGTACTTC. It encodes CASSQDRTIGGLSLEQYF.

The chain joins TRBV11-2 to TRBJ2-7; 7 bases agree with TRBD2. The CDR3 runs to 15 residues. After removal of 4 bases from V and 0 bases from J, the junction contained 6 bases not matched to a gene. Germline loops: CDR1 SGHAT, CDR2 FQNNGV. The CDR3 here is CASSYPTSTSYEQYF. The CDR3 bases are TGTGCCAGCAGCTATCCGACTAGCACCTCCTACGAGCAGTACTTC.

CDR3 sequence: CASRQGMNTEAFF. The CDR3 DNA reads TGTGCCAGCAGACAGGGCATGAACACTGAAGCTTTCTTT. The gene calls are TRBV27 and TRBJ1-1, with a tentative D call TRBD1 (6 bases). Per the germline V gene, CDR1 is MNHEY and CDR2 is SMNVEV (reference sequence). This CDR3 comprises 13 residues. V was trimmed by 6 bases and J by 0 bases, leaving 8 bases between them.

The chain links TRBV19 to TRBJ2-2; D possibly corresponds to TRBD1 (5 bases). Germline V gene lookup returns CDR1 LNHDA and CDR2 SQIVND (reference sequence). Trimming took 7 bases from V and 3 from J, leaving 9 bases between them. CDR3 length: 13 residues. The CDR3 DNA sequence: TGTGCCAGTATCGACAGATACACCGGGGAGCTGTTTTTT. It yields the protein CASIDRYTGELFF.

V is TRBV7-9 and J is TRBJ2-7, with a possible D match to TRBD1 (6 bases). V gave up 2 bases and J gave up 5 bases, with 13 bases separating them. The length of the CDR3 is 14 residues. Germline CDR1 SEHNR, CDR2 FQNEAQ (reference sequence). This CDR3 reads CASSLFTGIHEQYF. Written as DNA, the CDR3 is TGTGCCAGCAGCTTATTCACAGGGATCCACGAGCAGTACTTC. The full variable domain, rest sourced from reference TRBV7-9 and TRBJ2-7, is DTGVSQNPRHKITKRGQNVTFRCDPISEHNRLYWYRQTLGQGPEFLTYFQNEAQLEKSRLLSDRFSAERPKGSFSTLEIQRTEQGDSAMYLCASSLFTGIHEQYFGPGTRLTVT.

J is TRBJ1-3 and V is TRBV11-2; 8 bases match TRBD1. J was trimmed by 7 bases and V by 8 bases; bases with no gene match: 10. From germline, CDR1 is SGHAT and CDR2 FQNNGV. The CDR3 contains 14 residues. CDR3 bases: TGTGCCAGCTCTTCTGGGACAGGAGTTAACACCATATATTTT. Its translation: CASSSGTGVNTIYF.

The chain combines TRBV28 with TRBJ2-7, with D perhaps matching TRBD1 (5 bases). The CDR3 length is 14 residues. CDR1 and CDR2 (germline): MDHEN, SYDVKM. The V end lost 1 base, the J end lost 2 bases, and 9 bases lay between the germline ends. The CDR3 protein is CASSLYDSPYEQYF. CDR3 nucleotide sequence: TGTGCCAGCAGTTTATACGACAGCCCCTACGAGCAGTACTTC.

In nucleotides, the CDR3 is TGTGCCAGCAGCTTAGGGACTAGCCGCACAGATACGCAGTATTTT. It translates to CASSLGTSRTDTQYF. This chain joins TRBV5-4 and TRBJ2-3, with TRBD2 matching 9 bases. The V gene's germline CDR1 is SGHNT and CDR2 YYREEE (reference sequence). The V gene end was trimmed by 2 bases and the J gene end by 1 base; junction bases not matched to a gene: 2. This CDR3 has 15 residues.

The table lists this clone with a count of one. The CDR3 spells CASSGPGTDSYEQYF. The DNA of the CDR3 is TGTGCCAGCAGCGGTCCCGGGACGGACTCCTACGAGCAGTACTTC. The chain couples TRBV13 to TRBJ2-7; tentatively, D is TRBD1 or TRBD2 (5 bases each). The CDR3 contains 15 residues. V was pared by 5 bases and J by 0 bases, with 14 bases between. The germline V gene encodes CDR1 PRHDT and CDR2 FYEKMQ (reference sequence).

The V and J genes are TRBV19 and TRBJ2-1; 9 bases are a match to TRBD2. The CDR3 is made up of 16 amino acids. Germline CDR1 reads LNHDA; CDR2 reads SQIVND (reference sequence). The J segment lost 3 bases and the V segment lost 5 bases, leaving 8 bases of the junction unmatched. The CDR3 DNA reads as TGTGCCAGTAGTGACCTAGCGGGAAGACGCTACAATGAGCAGTTCTTC. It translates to CASSDLAGRRYNEQFF.

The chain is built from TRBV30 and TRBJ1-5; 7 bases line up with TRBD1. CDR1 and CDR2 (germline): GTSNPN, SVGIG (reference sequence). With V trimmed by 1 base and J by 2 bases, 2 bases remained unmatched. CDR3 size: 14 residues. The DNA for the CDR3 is TGTGCCTGGAGTGAGGGGGCTGGCAATCAGCCCCAGCATTTT. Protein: CAWSEGAGNQPQHF. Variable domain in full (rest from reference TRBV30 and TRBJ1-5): SQTIHQWPATLVQPVGSPLSLECTVEGTSNPNLYWYRQAAGRGLQLLFYSVGIGQISSEVPQNLSASRPQDRQFILSSKKLLLSDSGFYLCAWSEGAGNQPQHFGDGTRLSIL.

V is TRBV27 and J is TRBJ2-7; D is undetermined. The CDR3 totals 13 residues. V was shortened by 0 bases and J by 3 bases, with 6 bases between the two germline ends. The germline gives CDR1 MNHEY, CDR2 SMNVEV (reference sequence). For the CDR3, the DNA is TGTGCCAGCAGTTTATCGATGAGCTACGAGCAGTACTTC. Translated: CASSLSMSYEQYF.

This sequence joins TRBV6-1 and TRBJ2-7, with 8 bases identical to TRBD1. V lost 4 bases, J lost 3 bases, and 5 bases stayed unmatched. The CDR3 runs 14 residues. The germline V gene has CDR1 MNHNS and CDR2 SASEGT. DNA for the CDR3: TGTGCCAGCAGTGCCGGGACAGGCGGCTACGAGCAGTACTTC. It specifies CASSAGTGGYEQYF.

The CDR3 spells CASSARRNEQFF. The CDR3 DNA is TGTGCCAGCAGCGCCAGAAGAAATGAGCAGTTCTTC. The gene calls are TRBV9 and TRBJ2-1; no firm D call. CDR1 is SGDLS, CDR2 YYNGEE, per germline. V was pared by 3 bases and J by 7 bases, with 8 bases between. The CDR3 is 12 residues long.

For the CDR3, the DNA is TGTGCCAGCTCCCGGGACAGTGGAGAGACCCAGTACTTC. It yields the protein CASSRDSGETQYF. The V call is TRBV11-2, the J call TRBJ2-5; 7 bases are shared with TRBD1. The CDR3 loop spans 13 amino acids. Germline CDR1 is SGHAT and CDR2 is FQNNGV. Trimming removed 8 bases from V and 4 bases from J; junction bases left unmatched: 7.

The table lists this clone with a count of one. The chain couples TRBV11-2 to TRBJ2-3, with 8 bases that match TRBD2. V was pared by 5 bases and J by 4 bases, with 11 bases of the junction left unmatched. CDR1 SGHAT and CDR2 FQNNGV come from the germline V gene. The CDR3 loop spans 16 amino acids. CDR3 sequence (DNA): TGTGCCAGCAGCCCCGGGGGGGGACTGCTGGCAGATACGCAGTATTTT. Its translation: CASSPGGGLLADTQYF.